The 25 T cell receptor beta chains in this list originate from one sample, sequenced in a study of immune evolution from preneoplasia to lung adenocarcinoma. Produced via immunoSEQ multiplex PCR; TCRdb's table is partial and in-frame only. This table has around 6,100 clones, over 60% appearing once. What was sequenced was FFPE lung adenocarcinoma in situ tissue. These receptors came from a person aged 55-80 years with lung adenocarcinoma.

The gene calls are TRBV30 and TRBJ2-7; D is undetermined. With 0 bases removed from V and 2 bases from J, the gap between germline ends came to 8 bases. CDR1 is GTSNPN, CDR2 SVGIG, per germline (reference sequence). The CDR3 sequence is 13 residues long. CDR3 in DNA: TGTGCCTGGAGTGTCCCCCCTACCTACGAGCAGTACTTC. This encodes CAWSVPPTYEQYF. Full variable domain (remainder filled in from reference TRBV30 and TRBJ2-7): SQTIHQWPATLVQPVGSPLSLECTVEGTSNPNLYWYRQAAGRGLQLLFYSVGIGQISSEVPQNLSASRPQDRQFILSSKKLLLSDSGFYLCAWSVPPTYEQYFGPGTRLTVT.

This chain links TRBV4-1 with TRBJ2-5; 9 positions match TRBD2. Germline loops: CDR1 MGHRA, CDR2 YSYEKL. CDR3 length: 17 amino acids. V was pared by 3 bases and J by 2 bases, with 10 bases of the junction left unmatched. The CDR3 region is CASSQEPLAGLQETQYF. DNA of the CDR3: TGCGCCAGCAGCCAGGAGCCTCTAGCGGGGTTACAAGAGACCCAGTACTTC.

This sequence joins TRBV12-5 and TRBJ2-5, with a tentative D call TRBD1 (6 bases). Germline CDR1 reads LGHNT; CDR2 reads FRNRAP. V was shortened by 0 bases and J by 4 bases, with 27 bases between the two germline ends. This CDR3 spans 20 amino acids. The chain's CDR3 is CASGLVLFGLGRGMGETQYF. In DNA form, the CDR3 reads TGTGCTAGTGGTTTGGTACTCTTCGGCTTGGGCAGGGGAATGGGAGAGACCCAGTACTTC.

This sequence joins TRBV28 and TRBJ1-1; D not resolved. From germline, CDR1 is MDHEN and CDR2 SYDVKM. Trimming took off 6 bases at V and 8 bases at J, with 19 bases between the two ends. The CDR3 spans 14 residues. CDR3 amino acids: CASSSPLRHPEAFF. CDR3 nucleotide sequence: TGTGCCAGCAGCTCTCCCCTACGACACCCCGAAGCTTTCTTT.

CDR3 nucleotides: TGTGCCAGCAGCTTGGGTCCGAGCTCCTACGAGCAGTACTTC. Protein sequence: CASSLGPSSYEQYF. The chain has TRBV5-6 and TRBJ2-7; D gene unclear. CDR1 and CDR2 (germline): SGHDT, YYEEEE. The CDR3 runs to 14 residues. Deletions cut 0 bases from V and 0 bases from J, with 7 bases between. The full variable domain, completed using reference TRBV5-6 and TRBJ2-7, is DAGVTQSPTHLIKTRGQQVTLRCSPKSGHDTVSWYQQALGQGPQFIFQYYEEEERQRGNFPDRFSGHQFPNYSSELNVNALLLGDSALYLCASSLGPSSYEQYFGPGTRLTVT.

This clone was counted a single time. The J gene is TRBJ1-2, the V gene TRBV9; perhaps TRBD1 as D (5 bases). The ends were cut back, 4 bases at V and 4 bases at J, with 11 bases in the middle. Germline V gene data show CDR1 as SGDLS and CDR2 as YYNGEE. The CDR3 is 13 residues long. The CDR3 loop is CASSPTDVYGYTF. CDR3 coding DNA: TGTGCCAGCAGCCCGACAGACGTCTATGGCTACACCTTC.

CDR3: CASSLQRESHNEQFF. CDR3 coding DNA: TGTGCCAGCAGCCTGCAGCGGGAATCTCACAATGAGCAGTTCTTC. The chain employs TRBV4-2 and TRBJ2-1; 7 bases agree with TRBD2. Trimming took 4 bases from V and 5 from J; bases not matched to a gene: 8. Germline assignment: CDR1 LGHNA and CDR2 YNFKEQ. The CDR3 is made up of 15 amino acids.

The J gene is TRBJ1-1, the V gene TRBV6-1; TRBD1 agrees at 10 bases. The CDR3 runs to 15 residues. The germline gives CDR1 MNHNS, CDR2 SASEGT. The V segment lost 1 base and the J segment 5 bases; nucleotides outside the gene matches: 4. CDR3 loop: CASSEETGGATEAFF. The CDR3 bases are TGTGCCAGCAGTGAAGAGACAGGGGGCGCAACTGAAGCTTTCTTT.

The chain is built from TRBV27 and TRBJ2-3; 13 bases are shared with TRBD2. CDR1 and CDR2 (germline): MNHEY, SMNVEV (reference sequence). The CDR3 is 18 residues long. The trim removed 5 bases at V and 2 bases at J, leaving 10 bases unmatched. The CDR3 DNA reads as TGTGCCAGCAGTCCCAGGACTAGCGGGGGCGCGATCACAGATACGCAGTATTTT. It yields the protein CASSPRTSGGAITDTQYF.

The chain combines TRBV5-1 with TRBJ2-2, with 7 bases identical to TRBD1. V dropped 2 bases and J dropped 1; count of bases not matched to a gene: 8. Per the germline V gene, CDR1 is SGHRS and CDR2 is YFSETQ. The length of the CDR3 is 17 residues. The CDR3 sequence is CASSLGQVVWNTGELFF. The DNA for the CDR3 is TGCGCCAGCAGCTTAGGACAGGTCGTTTGGAACACCGGGGAGCTGTTTTTT.

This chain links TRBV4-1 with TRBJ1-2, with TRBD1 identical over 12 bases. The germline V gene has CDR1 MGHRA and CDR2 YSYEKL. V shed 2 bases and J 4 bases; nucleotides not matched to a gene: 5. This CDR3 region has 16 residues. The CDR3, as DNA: TGCGCCAGCAGCCAACACGGGACAGGGGGCGCCTATGGCTACACCTTC. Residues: CASSQHGTGGAYGYTF.

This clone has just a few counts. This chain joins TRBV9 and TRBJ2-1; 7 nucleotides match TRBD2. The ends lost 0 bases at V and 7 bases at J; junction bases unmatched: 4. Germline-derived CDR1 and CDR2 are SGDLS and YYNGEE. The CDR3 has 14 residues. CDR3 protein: CASSVAGGTNEQFF. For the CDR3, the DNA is TGTGCCAGCAGCGTAGCGGGGGGAACAAATGAGCAGTTCTTC.

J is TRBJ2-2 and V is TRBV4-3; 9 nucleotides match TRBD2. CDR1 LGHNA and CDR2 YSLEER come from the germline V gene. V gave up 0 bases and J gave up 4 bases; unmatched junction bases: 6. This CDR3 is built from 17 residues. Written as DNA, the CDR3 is TGCGCCAGCAGCCAAGATCGGGCGGGGGGGCTCACCGGGGAGCTGTTTTTT. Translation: CASSQDRAGGLTGELFF.

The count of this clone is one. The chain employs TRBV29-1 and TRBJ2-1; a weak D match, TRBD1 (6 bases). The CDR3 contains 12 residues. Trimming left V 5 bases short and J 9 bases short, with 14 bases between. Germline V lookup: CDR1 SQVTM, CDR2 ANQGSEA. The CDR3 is CSVWDQGGEQFF. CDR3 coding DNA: TGCAGCGTTTGGGACCAAGGGGGTGAGCAGTTCTTC.

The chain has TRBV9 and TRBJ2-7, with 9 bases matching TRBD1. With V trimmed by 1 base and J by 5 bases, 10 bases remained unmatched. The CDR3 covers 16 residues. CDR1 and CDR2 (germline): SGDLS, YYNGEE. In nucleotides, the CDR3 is TGTGCCAGCAGCGTAATACTGGGACAGGGTACCAACGAGCAGTACTTC. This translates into CASSVILGQGTNEQYF.

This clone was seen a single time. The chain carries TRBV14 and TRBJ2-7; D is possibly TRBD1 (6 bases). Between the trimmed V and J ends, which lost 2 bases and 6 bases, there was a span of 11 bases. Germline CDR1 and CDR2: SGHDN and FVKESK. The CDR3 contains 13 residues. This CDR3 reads CASSQQGNGEQYF. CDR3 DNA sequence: TGTGCCAGCAGCCAACAGGGGAATGGCGAGCAGTACTTC.

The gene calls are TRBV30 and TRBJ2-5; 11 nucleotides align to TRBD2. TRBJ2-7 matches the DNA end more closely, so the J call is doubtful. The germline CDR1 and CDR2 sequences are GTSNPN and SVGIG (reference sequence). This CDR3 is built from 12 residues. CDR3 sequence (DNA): TGTGCCTGTAGCGGGGGGGCCGGCGAGCAGTACTTC. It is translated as CACSGGAGEQYF.

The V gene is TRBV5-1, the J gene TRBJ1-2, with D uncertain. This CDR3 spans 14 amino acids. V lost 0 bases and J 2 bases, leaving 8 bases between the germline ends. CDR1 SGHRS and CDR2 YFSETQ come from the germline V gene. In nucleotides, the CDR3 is TGCGCCAGCAGCTTGGGGTTGGGGAACTATGGCTACACCTTC. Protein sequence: CASSLGLGNYGYTF.

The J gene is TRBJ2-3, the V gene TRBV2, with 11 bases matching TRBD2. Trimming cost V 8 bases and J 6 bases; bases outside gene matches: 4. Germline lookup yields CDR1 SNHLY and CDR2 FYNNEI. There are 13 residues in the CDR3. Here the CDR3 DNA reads TGTGCCAGCCTAGCGGGGGGCGGCGATACGCAGTATTTT. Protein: CASLAGGGDTQYF.

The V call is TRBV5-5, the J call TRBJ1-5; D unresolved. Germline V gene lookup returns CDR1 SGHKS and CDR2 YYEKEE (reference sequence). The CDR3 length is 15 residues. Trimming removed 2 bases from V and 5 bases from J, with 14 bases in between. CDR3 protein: CASSLDPAFYQPQHF. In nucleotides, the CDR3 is TGTGCCAGCAGCTTAGATCCGGCATTCTATCAGCCCCAGCATTTT.

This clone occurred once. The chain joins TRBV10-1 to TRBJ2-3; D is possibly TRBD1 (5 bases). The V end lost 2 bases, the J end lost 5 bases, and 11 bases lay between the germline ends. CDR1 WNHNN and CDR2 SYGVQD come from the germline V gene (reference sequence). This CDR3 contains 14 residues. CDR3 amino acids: CASSERSTGDTQYF. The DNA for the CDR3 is TGCGCCAGCAGTGAGCGGTCTACAGGAGATACGCAGTATTTT.

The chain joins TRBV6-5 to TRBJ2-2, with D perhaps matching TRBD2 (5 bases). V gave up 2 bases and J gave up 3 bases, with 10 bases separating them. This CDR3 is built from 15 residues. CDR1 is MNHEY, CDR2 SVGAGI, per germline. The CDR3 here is CASSYGRRDTGELFF. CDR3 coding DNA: TGTGCCAGCAGTTACGGTCGGCGGGACACCGGGGAGCTGTTTTTT.

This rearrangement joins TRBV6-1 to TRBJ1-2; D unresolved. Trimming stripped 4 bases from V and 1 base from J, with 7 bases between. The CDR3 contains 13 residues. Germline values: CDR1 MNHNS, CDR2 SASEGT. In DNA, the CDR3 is TGTGCCAGCAGTGGCGTCCTTAACTATGGCTACACCTTC. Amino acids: CASSGVLNYGYTF.

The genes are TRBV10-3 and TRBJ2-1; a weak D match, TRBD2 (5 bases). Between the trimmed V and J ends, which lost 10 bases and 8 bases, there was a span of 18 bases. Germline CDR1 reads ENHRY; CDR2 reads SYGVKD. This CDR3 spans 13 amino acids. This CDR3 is CATRGNLGDEQFF. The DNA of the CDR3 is TGTGCCACCCGAGGAAACCTCGGGGATGAGCAGTTCTTC.

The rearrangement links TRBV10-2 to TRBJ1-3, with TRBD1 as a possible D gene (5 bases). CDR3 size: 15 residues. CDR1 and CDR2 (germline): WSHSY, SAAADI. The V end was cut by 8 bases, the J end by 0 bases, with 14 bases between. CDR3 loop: CASGDGQNSGNTIYF. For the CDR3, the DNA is TGCGCCAGCGGGGACGGACAAAACTCTGGAAACACCATATATTTT.